One T cell receptor beta chain is described in this entry. Its target is unknown. CDR1 and CDR2 (germline): MGHRA, YSYEKL. The CDR3 runs to 13 residues. V lost 1 base and J 0 bases, leaving 2 bases between the germline ends. The data stem from a study of T cell responses to AZD1222 COVID-19 vaccine. Notes on the study in general: A mostly white British donor set with more females was recruited, and clonal diversity was possibly underestimated.

Here immunoSEQ multiplex PCR was the method, and the copy in TCRdb shows in-frame clones only, minus some. Found here are roughly 120,000 clones, about 91% of them singletons; the top ten hold around 7%. The rearrangement links TRBV4-1 to TRBJ2-3, with unresolved D. The sequence derives from an adult in good health. Sample: peripheral blood, taken on day 0 of AZD1222 vaccination. CDR3: CASSQVSTDTQYF. CDR3 DNA: TGCGCCAGCAGCCAAGTGAGCACAGATACGCAGTATTTT.